These 16 T cell receptor beta chains were all obtained from the same sample, sequenced in a study of T-cell memory formation after mild COVID-19. Each CDR3 protein is one row after TCRdb ran MiXCR on the 5' RACE reads. The table shows approximately 150,000 distinct CDR3 sequences, with 13% occurring only once. Source material: PBMCs or a T cell subset sorted from them (not recorded which). These receptors came from a man aged 18-30 years who had mild COVID-19 (a few samples of this study predate the infection). Cell type and time point are not known.

This clonotype was observed at least ten times. DNA for the CDR3: TGCGCCAGCAGCTTGGCCGAGGTTAAGTCCACAGATACGCAGTATTTT. Amino acids: CASSLAEVKSTDTQYF. This rearrangement joins TRBV5-1 to TRBJ2-3; unclear D gene. The CDR3 length is 16 residues. With 0 bases removed from V and 2 bases from J, the gap between germline ends came to 13 bases. The germline V gene has CDR1 SGHRS and CDR2 YFSETQ. The complete variable domain, with remaining parts taken from reference TRBV5-1 and TRBJ2-3, reads KAGVTQTPRYLIKTRGQQVTLSCSPISGHRSVSWYQQTPGQGLQFLFEYFSETQRNKGNFPGRFSGRQFSNSRSEMNVSTLELGDSALYLCASSLAEVKSTDTQYFGPGTRLTVL.

This clonotype was detected many times. The rearrangement uses TRBV7-9 and TRBJ1-6; 7 bases line up with TRBD1. Germline V gene data show CDR1 as SEHNR and CDR2 as FQNEAQ (reference sequence). With V trimmed by 1 base and J by 4 bases, 4 bases remained unmatched. CDR3 length equals 16 residues. CDR3 nucleotide sequence: TGTGCCAGCAGCTTAGGGACAGGTGCTTATAATTCACCCCTCCACTTT. Translation: CASSLGTGAYNSPLHF. Full variable domain (remainder filled in from reference TRBV7-9 and TRBJ1-6): DTGVSQNPRHKITKRGQNVTFRCDPISEHNRLYWYRQTLGQGPEFLTYFQNEAQLEKSRLLSDRFSAERPKGSFSTLEIQRTEQGDSAMYLCASSLGTGAYNSPLHFGNGTRLTVT.

V gene TRBV6-6 combines with J gene TRBJ1-1, with D unclear. This CDR3 region has 15 residues. Trimming took off 6 bases at V and 0 bases at J, with 14 bases between the two ends. Germline CDR1 reads MNHNY; CDR2 reads SVGAGI (reference sequence). The CDR3 loop reads CASSYPYGVNTEAFF. The CDR3 nucleotides are TGTGCCAGCAGCTATCCGTATGGGGTGAACACTGAAGCTTTCTTT.

The chain joins TRBV6-5 to TRBJ2-7, with D possibly being TRBD1 (6 bases). CDR1 and CDR2 (germline): MNHEY, SVGAGI. V dropped 0 bases and J dropped 3 bases, with 12 bases sitting between them. This CDR3 region has 15 residues. CDR3 in DNA: TGTGCCAGCAGTTACTCAGCGCAGGGGATCTACGAGCAGTACGTC. It codes for CASSYSAQGIYEQYV.

This clonotype was seen a few times. The chain combines TRBV4-3 with TRBJ1-2; D is uncertain. Germline V gene data show CDR1 as LGHNA and CDR2 as YSLEER. This CDR3 has 12 residues. Trimming stripped 1 base from V and 5 bases from J, with 5 bases between. CDR3 coding DNA: TGCGCCAGCAGCCAAGGACGGTATGGCTACACCTTC. Translation gives CASSQGRYGYTF.

The gene calls are TRBV5-1 and TRBJ1-4, with D possibly being TRBD1 (6 bases). This CDR3 contains 15 residues. The germline gives CDR1 SGHRS, CDR2 YFSETQ. Between the trimmed V and J ends, which lost 1 base and 8 bases, there was a span of 15 bases. CDR3 nucleotides: TGCGCCAGCAGCTTGCGGGGGGCGGAAGGCGAAAAACTGTTTTTT. As protein: CASSLRGAEGEKLFF.

This clonotype has more than one count but fewer than ten. The chain combines TRBV5-1 with TRBJ2-3; TRBD2 aligns across 9 bases. V shed 4 bases, J shed 8 bases, and the junction held 8 bases outside the gene matches. There are 14 residues in the CDR3. Germline loops: CDR1 SGHRS, CDR2 YFSETQ. The CDR3 DNA reads as TGCGCCAGCAGCGAGAGCGGGGGGCCTGGTACGCAGTATTTT. Translation: CASSESGGPGTQYF.

This clonotype showed up many times. This chain uses TRBV5-5 with TRBJ2-2, with no clear D. V was cut by 1 base and J by 7 bases, with 5 bases left in between. This CDR3 region has 12 residues. The V gene's germline CDR1 is SGHKS and CDR2 YYEKEE (reference sequence). CDR3 nucleotide sequence: TGTGCCAGCAGCTTGTATATCGGGGAGCTGTTTTTT. Its protein product is CASSLYIGELFF.

This clonotype was counted between two and nine times. The rearrangement links TRBV5-1 to TRBJ2-7; D unresolved. The germline V gene has CDR1 SGHRS and CDR2 YFSETQ. The V end was cut by 2 bases, the J end by 7 bases, with 13 bases between. The CDR3 is 13 residues long. The CDR3 sequence is CASSFGLELEQYF. The DNA for the CDR3 is TGCGCCAGCAGCTTTGGGTTGGAGCTGGAGCAGTACTTC.

Only a few counts were recorded for this clonotype. The chain links TRBV5-1 to TRBJ1-1; D perhaps matches TRBD1 (6 bases). The CDR3 totals 15 residues. Germline V gives CDR1 SGHRS, CDR2 YFSETQ. V shed 4 bases and J shed 6 bases, with 19 bases lying between them. CDR3 coding DNA: TGCGCCAGCAGCATCCCTCTTGGGGGGCCTGCTGAAGCTTTCTTT. Amino acids: CASSIPLGGPAEAFF.

This clonotype was counted many times. The chain has TRBV5-1 and TRBJ1-6; D gene uncertain. CDR1 is SGHRS, CDR2 YFSETQ, per germline. The CDR3 has 13 amino acids. V lost 1 base to trimming and J lost 8 bases, with 7 bases between them. The CDR3 nucleotides read TGCGCCAGCAGCTTGAAACTCGATTCACCCCTCCACTTT. Amino acid sequence: CASSLKLDSPLHF.

This clonotype was seen once. This chain joins TRBV20-1 and TRBJ2-7; 7 nucleotides align to TRBD1. Trimming at V came to 2 bases and at J to 2 bases, leaving 9 bases not matched to a gene. There are 15 residues in the CDR3. The germline V gene encodes CDR1 DFQATT and CDR2 SNEGSKA (reference sequence). As DNA, the CDR3 is TGCAGTGCTAGAATATCGGGGACAGCAACCTACGAGCAGTACTTC. Translation: CSARISGTATYEQYF.

J is TRBJ1-6 and V is TRBV4-3, with 7 bases matching TRBD1. CDR3 length: 16 residues. Germline V lookup: CDR1 LGHNA, CDR2 YSLEER. Trimming removed 1 base from V and 7 bases from J; junction bases left unmatched: 7. CDR3 loop: CASSQGIPGQNSPLHF. In DNA form, the CDR3 reads TGCGCCAGCAGCCAAGGGATTCCGGGACAGAATTCACCCCTCCACTTT.

In its sample, this clonotype was seen a few times. The V gene is TRBV12-3 or TRBV12-4, the J gene TRBJ2-5; D uncertain. There are 12 residues in the CDR3. V was pared by 5 bases and J by 5 bases, with 9 bases between. This CDR3 is CASSARAETQYF. CDR3 sequence (DNA): TGTGCCAGCAGTGCAAGGGCGGAGACCCAGTACTTC.

This clonotype was observed a handful of times. The chain has TRBV18 and TRBJ1-5; tentatively, D is TRBD1 (5 bases). The germline V and J ends were trimmed by 0 bases and 5 bases, with 14 bases remaining between them. The CDR3 contains 16 residues. Germline CDR1 KGHSH, CDR2 LQKENI. CDR3 sequence: CASSPPGGVGDQPQHF. CDR3 in DNA: TGTGCCAGCTCACCACCGGGGGGGGTTGGGGATCAGCCCCAGCATTTT.

The table lists this clonotype with a few counts. The V gene is TRBV12-3 or TRBV12-4, the J gene TRBJ1-1; possible D gene TRBD1, 6 bases. V was shortened by 5 bases and J by 1 base, with 14 bases between the two germline ends. CDR3 length equals 15 residues. The chain's CDR3 is CASSTGGAGNTEAFF. The CDR3 region has the DNA TGTGCCAGCAGTACTGGGGGCGCGGGGAACACTGAAGCTTTCTTT.